This TCR beta chain comes out of a study of blood T cell repertoires in COVID-19. Across the whole study: Samples came from the United States, Italy and Spain, spanning acute and convalescent COVID-19.

The V gene's germline CDR1 is WSHSY and CDR2 SAAADI. The ends were cut back, 6 bases at V and 2 bases at J, with 17 bases in the middle. The CDR3 length is 16 residues. Measured with immunoSEQ multiplex PCR; TCRdb has only the in-frame clones, and not every one. The sample records tens of thousands of clones, about 80% being singletons. This clonotype originated in a man in his 70s with acute or convalescent COVID-19. Sequencing was carried out using peripheral blood. The rearrangement uses TRBV10-2 and TRBJ2-1, with D maybe TRBD1 (6 bases). The CDR3 protein is CASSEFPGVTYNEQFF. The CDR3 bases are TGCGCCAGCAGCGAATTCCCAGGGGTTACCTACAATGAGCAGTTCTTC.